This T cell receptor beta chain stems from a study of cytomegalovirus exposure and HLA in healthy donors. The PCR contained 60 Vbeta and 13 Jbeta primers. The data were produced by immunoSEQ multiplex PCR, yet TCRdb's version contains in-frame clones alone and is incomplete. The sample carries 100,000 to 120,000 clones, approximately 83% recorded once. The germline V gene has CDR1 GTSNPN and CDR2 SVGIG (reference sequence). V gave up 4 bases and J gave up 7 bases; unmatched junction bases: 4. The CDR3 is made up of 13 amino acids. The chain has TRBV30 and TRBJ1-4, with 9 bases that match TRBD1. What was sequenced was PBMCs. The clonotype was recovered from a man aged 35-49 years in good health and CMV-seronegative. CDR3 sequence: CAWTRDRAEKLFF. CDR3 nucleotide sequence: TGTGCCTGGACCCGGGACAGGGCTGAAAAACTGTTTTTT.